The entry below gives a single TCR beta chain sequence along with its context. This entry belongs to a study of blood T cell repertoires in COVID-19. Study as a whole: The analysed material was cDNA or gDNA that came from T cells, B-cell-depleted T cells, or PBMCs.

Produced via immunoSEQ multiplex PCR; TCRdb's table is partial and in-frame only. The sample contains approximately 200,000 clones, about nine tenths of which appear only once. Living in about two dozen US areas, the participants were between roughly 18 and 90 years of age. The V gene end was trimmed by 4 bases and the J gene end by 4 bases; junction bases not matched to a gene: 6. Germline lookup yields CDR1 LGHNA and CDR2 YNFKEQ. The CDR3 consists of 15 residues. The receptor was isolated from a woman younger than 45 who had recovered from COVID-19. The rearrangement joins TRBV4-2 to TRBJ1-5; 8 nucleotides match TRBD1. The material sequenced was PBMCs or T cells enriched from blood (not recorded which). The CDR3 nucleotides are TGTGCCAGCAGCCCTAGAGACAGGGGAAATCAGCCCCAGCATTTT. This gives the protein CASSPRDRGNQPQHF.